This TCR beta chain was documented in a study of T cell responses to AZD1222 COVID-19 vaccine. Study-wide results and caveats: Sampled repertoires all dated from after the peak T cell response.

To note about this clone: Its antigen is still unknown.

Timing groups of about 4 and about 12 weeks for second doses were pooled. Clones were sequenced by immunoSEQ multiplex PCR, and TCRdb holds only the in-frame ones, with some missing. Of about 130,000 clones listed, approximately 89% are singletons. This CDR3 is 13 amino acids long. Germline V gene data show CDR1 as MDHEN and CDR2 as SYDVKM. V was shortened by 6 bases and J by 1 base, with 7 bases between the two germline ends. The starting material was peripheral blood, obtained 28 days after the second AZD1222 dose. The source of this sequence is an adult who received the AZD1222 COVID-19 vaccine. V is TRBV28 and J is TRBJ1-5; D gene uncertain. In DNA, the CDR3 is TGTGCCAGCAGGGGCTCGAGCAATCAGCCCCAGCATTTT. It codes for CASRGSSNQPQHF.